This TCR beta chain is from a study of blood T cells in healthy people across ages. General study findings and limits: Estimated diversity across one million T cells was deemed an underestimate. Both naive CD4+ cell counts and diversity were greater in long-lived donors than in aged donors.

About this clonotype itself: What it binds is not known.

Combining a sample-barcoded 5' primer with a J-beta primer mix, a second PCR ran for about 7 to 11 cycles. A template-switch adaptor containing 12 random nucleotides labeled each cDNA molecule. TCRdb re-called the 5' RACE reads through MiXCR, storing one row per CDR3 protein. The sample has more than 1.4 million distinct CDR3 sequences; roughly 45% are singletons. The germline gives CDR1 MNHEY, CDR2 SVGAGI. CDR3 size: 14 residues. The genes are TRBV6-5 and TRBJ2-5; a possible D gene is TRBD1 (5 bases). The J call could be wrong; TRBJ2-7 is a better fit for the DNA end. The clonotype was recovered from a woman under 30 in good health. Sequencing was performed on blood. The CDR3 loop is CASSGRTQPYEQYF. In DNA form, the CDR3 reads TGTGCCAGCAGTGGAAGGACACAGCCCTACGAGCAGTACTTC.